This T cell receptor (beta chain) was obtained from a study of human T cells and chemical hapten exposure. Background on the study: Chiefly female patients presented with alopecia areata, totalis or universalis.

A single record per CDR3 protein comes from TCRdb applying MiXCR to the RACE reads. This table has approximately 52,000 distinct CDR3 sequences, approximately 9.8% appearing once. This clonotype occurred many times. Time point reported: pre-sensitization, week 0. Treatment here: therapeutic diphenylcyclopropenone sensitization with weekly scalp DPC. The sample consisted of whole blood, taken in connection with sensitization to the hapten diphenylcyclopropenone (DPC). The sequence was obtained from a woman aged 40 to 50 with alopecia areata. Some clones in this sample may be carry-over from other donors' samples.

The CDR3 loop is CASSYTSYRESYEQYF. CDR3 coding DNA: TGTGCCAGCAGTTACACCTCCTACAGGGAGTCCTACGAGCAGTACTTC. The chain employs TRBV6-2 or TRBV6-3 and TRBJ2-7, with D maybe TRBD1 (6 bases). This CDR3 is 16 amino acids long. V dropped 2 bases and J dropped 1 base, with 15 bases sitting between them. Germline values: CDR1 MNHEY, CDR2 SVGEGT.